This paragraph reports one T cell receptor beta chain. The target of this receptor is not known. Base qualities are not at hand, and no much larger clone is one base apart. Genomic DNA was extracted from sorted cells with the Quick-DNA Microprep Kit. Amplification of TCRbeta DNA was done with the immunoSEQ hsTCRbeta kit, following the protocol from the manufacturer. TCRbeta libraries were sequenced on an Illumina MiSeq instrument. The source study handled its data this way. Removing out-of-frame sequences left some 2.4 million distinct TCRbeta sequences, an average of around 67,000 per individual. Each individual was scored according to the count of some 160 previously reported CMV-associated TCRbeta sequences and the total productive distinct TCRbeta count. A beta-binomial model was reimplemented in Python, and random forests from scikit-learn, run with default parameters, were trained on data from the US cohort. Classifier performance on the Belgian cohort was summarized as median AUC with percentile confidence intervals over 10,000 bootstrap iterations. TCRdb took over this immuneACCESS table, retaining in-frame rearrangements with V and J assigned. Such tables are incomplete; in checked studies, under half of the missing clones stem from an unresolved V gene, and the remainder is unexplained. From that table come the V and J calls and clone size; the DNA was used to work out D and trimming. This sample lists tens of thousands of clones; about 74% were detected once. The ten largest account for 1.2% of the sample.

These data come from a study of memory CD4+ T cells and cytomegalovirus serostatus (dated by TCRdb to between 2018 and 2021). Describing the broader study: A total of 33 healthy Belgian adults, of whom 9 were CMV seropositive and approximately 24 were CMV seronegative, were included in the cohort. The study sequenced CD4+ memory TCRbeta repertoires of a Belgian cohort with known cytomegalovirus serostatus to replicate a published TCR-based CMV serostatus classifier. The study at large found these results: Among the 150 to 200 previously reported CMV-associated TCRbeta sequences, 67 showed up in the CD4+ memory repertoires, with each one found in between one and five individuals. Unlike the original study, which covered naive and memory CD4+ and CD8+ populations, the Belgian study sequenced only CD4+CD45RO+ memory cells. The results were read as suggesting that the CMV-associated TCR signature is, for the most part, present in the CD4+ memory repertoire. On the Belgian cohort, the classifier based on the original framework reached a median bootstrapped AUC of roughly 0.96, with a 95% CI of 0.76-1.00. CMV serostatus prediction reached a median bootstrapped AUC of roughly 0.96 with the original framework and 0.91 with a US-trained random forest.

A FACSAria II was used to sort memory CD4+ T cells, defined as single viable CD3+CD4+CD8-CD45RO+ cells. CMV serostatus was assessed using a Roche Elecsys assay, by which serum IgG against CMV pp150, pp28, p38 and p52 was detected. Following thawing, total CD4+ T cells were enriched through positive selection using CD4 magnetic microbeads. The samples came from a different study that was designed specifically to examine the CD4+ T cell memory repertoire. Following standard operating procedures, peripheral blood mononuclear cells were isolated and cryopreserved, while serum was kept at -80 degrees C. Staining used CD3-PerCP (BW264/56), CD4-APC (RPA-T4), CD45RO-PE (UCHT1) and CD8-Pacific Orange (3B5) antibodies, with Sytox blue excluding non-viable cells. Sequences SGHRS (CDR1) and YFSETQ (CDR2) are obtained from the germline V gene. Trimming removed 4 bases from V and 2 bases from J; the gene matches leave 4 bases unexplained. The CDR3, cysteine through phenylalanine, is 15 amino acids long. The retained sequence is limited to the CDR3, 45 bases, with the frame set at the first base.

This TCR was sampled from an adult in good health and CMV-seropositive. Recombination connected TRBV5-1 to TRBJ2-3, with 10 bases in between that match TRBD2. The specimen was memory CD4+ T cells from blood. The sequenced DNA is TGCGCCAGCAGCACGGGACTAGCGAACACAGATACGCAGTATTTT. The resulting protein is CASSTGLANTDTQYF.